This T cell receptor (beta chain) stems from a study of cytomegalovirus exposure and HLA in healthy donors. Broader study findings: In vitro checks showed that a few CMV-associated chains really do target CMV antigens.

Comments on this clone: Its antigen is currently unknown.

This CDR3 contains 13 residues. J was trimmed by 12 bases and V by 1 base; bases with no gene match: 6. In germline, CDR1 is MDHEN, CDR2 SYDVKM. PCR employed 60 Vbeta and 13 Jbeta primers. Sequencing was performed with immunoSEQ multiplex PCR; in TCRdb, only in-frame clones are kept and a portion is missing. The table lists some 170,000 clones, over 70% of them singletons. The specimen was PBMCs. The genes are TRBV28 and TRBJ2-7; 10 nucleotides align to TRBD1. This TCR was recovered from a young woman in good health and CMV-seronegative. CDR3 in DNA: TGTGCCAGCAGTTTATTCTCCGGGACAGGGGTGTACTTC. It yields the protein CASSLFSGTGVYF.